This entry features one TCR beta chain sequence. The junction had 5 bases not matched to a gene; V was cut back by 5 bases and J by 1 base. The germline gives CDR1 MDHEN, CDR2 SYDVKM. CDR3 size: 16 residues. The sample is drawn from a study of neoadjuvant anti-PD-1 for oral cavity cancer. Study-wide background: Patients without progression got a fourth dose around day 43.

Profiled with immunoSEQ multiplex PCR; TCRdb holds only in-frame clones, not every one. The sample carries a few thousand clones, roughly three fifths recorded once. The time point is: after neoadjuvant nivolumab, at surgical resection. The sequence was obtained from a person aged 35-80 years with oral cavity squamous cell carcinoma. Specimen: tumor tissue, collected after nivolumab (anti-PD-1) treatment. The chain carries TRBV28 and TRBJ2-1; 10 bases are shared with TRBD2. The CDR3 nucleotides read TGTGCCAGCAGTCCCTCTAGCGGGAGATCCTACAATGAGCAGTTCTTC. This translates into CASSPSSGRSYNEQFF.